Following are 13 T cell receptor beta chains from one sample sequenced in a study of control samples from healthy donors and cancer patients. Some clones are missing from TCRdb's copy, which holds only in-frame ones; the method was immunoSEQ multiplex PCR. The sample has approximately 170,000 clones, almost 90% seen once. Sequenced input: blood. The receptors shown here come from a woman between 45 and 65 years old in good health.

The chain couples TRBV7-2 to TRBJ1-1; 9 nucleotides agree with TRBD1. Germline loops: CDR1 SGHTA, CDR2 FQGNSA. The CDR3 spans 15 residues. The ends lost 4 bases at V and 11 bases at J; junction bases unmatched: 14. CDR3 sequence: CASSSVPGQGHRAFF. CDR3 nucleotide sequence: TGTGCCAGCAGCTCGGTCCCGGGACAGGGCCATCGGGCTTTCTTT.

DNA for the CDR3: TGTGCCAGCAGTTCACCTGCGGGTAGGGTGAACACTGAAGCTTTCTTT. This translates into CASSSPAGRVNTEAFF. This rearrangement joins TRBV28 to TRBJ1-1, with no clear D. The CDR3 is 16 residues long. V shed 4 bases and J shed 0 bases, with 15 bases lying between them. Germline CDR1 is MDHEN and CDR2 is SYDVKM.

The J gene is TRBJ2-7, the V gene TRBV28, with 9 bases identical to TRBD2. This CDR3 is 16 amino acids long. Germline CDR1 MDHEN, CDR2 SYDVKM. Trimming removed 5 bases from V and 0 bases from J; junction bases left unmatched: 8. The DNA for the CDR3 is TGTGCCAGCAGTGTCCTCTCAGCGGGGGGCTCCTACGAGCAGTACTTC. Translation: CASSVLSAGGSYEQYF.

CDR3 bases: TGTGCCAGCAGTTACGGGGCATCGGGAAACACCATATATTTT. It is translated as CASSYGASGNTIYF. V and J are TRBV6-5 and TRBJ1-3, with D possibly being TRBD1 (5 bases). Trimming left V 2 bases short and J 4 bases short, with 9 bases between. The germline V gene has CDR1 MNHEY and CDR2 SVGAGI. There are 14 residues in the CDR3.

The rearrangement joins TRBV23-1 to TRBJ2-1; D gene ambiguous. TRBV23-1 is an ORF; its function is uncertain. The CDR3 length is 10 residues. Trimming stripped 4 bases from V and 8 bases from J, with 3 bases between. This CDR3 is CASSLHEQFF. Written as DNA, the CDR3 is TGCGCCAGCAGTCTCCATGAGCAGTTCTTC.

The J gene is TRBJ2-7, the V gene TRBV28; 8 nucleotides align to TRBD2. V gave up 5 bases and J gave up 3 bases; unmatched junction bases: 12. The CDR3 length is 16 residues. In germline, CDR1 is MDHEN, CDR2 SYDVKM. The CDR3, as DNA: TGTGCCAGCAGTCCCGGAGCGGGGGTTCCGATCTACGAGCAGTACTTC. As protein: CASSPGAGVPIYEQYF.

In nucleotides, the CDR3 is TGTGCCAGCAGCTTAAGAGGACTAGCGGTCGCGAACACCGGGGAGCTGTTTTTT. Its translation is CASSLRGLAVANTGELFF. J is TRBJ2-2 and V is TRBV7-2, with 10 bases that match TRBD2. The CDR3 covers 18 residues. V trimming: 2 bases; J trimming: 0 bases; junction bases outside the gene matches: 6. The germline CDR1 and CDR2 sequences are SGHTA and FQGNSA.

J is TRBJ1-2 and V is TRBV15; no clear D. This CDR3 is 13 amino acids long. Germline V lookup: CDR1 LNHNV, CDR2 YYDKDF (reference sequence). V gave up 1 base and J gave up 7 bases, with 10 bases separating them. Here the CDR3 reads CATSRVLGRGYTF. DNA of the CDR3: TGTGCCACCAGCAGAGTGTTGGGCCGTGGCTACACCTTC.

CDR3 nucleotides: TGTGCCAGCAGCCCACAGGGTTCTGGAAACACCATATATTTT. Translated: CASSPQGSGNTIYF. The genes are TRBV28 and TRBJ1-3; perhaps TRBD1 as D (6 bases). Germline values: CDR1 MDHEN, CDR2 SYDVKM. V dropped 6 bases and J dropped 1 base, with 10 bases sitting between them. There are 14 residues in the CDR3.

The rearrangement uses TRBV5-1 and TRBJ1-1, with unresolved D. The germline V and J ends were trimmed by 0 bases and 3 bases, with 9 bases remaining between them. This CDR3 is built from 14 residues. CDR1 and CDR2 (germline): SGHRS, YFSETQ. The CDR3 DNA reads as TGCGCCAGCAGCTTGGACGGAGATCACACTGAAGCTTTCTTT. This encodes CASSLDGDHTEAFF.

This chain uses TRBV19 with TRBJ2-1, with D perhaps matching TRBD1 (5 bases). Trimming removed 1 base from V and 9 bases from J, with 13 bases in between. CDR3 length: 14 amino acids. CDR1 LNHDA and CDR2 SQIVND come from the germline V gene (reference sequence). The CDR3 loop reads CASSIGEGQGEQFF. The CDR3, as DNA: TGTGCCAGTAGTATAGGGGAAGGGCAGGGTGAGCAGTTCTTC. Drawing the rest from reference TRBV19 and TRBJ2-1, the complete variable domain is DGGITQSPKYLFRKEGQNVTLSCEQNLNHDAMYWYRQDPGQGLRLIYYSQIVNDFQKGDIAEGYSVSREKKESFPLTVTSAQKNPTAFYLCASSIGEGQGEQFFGPGTRLTVL.

This chain links TRBV28 with TRBJ2-7; 9 nucleotides match TRBD1. From germline, CDR1 is MDHEN and CDR2 SYDVKM. The CDR3 consists of 16 residues. V shed 8 bases, J shed 0 bases, and the junction held 11 bases outside the gene matches. The CDR3: CASPGPGQGYSYEQYF. Here the CDR3 DNA reads TGTGCCAGCCCGGGACCGGGACAGGGTTACTCCTACGAGCAGTACTTC.

In DNA, the CDR3 is TGTGCCAGCAAGGTTTCGAGGGGGAACACTGAAGCTTTCTTT. Translated: CASKVSRGNTEAFF. The rearrangement uses TRBV9 and TRBJ1-1; D might be TRBD1 (5 bases). The germline CDR1 and CDR2 sequences are SGDLS and YYNGEE. V lost 6 bases and J 1 base, leaving 13 bases between the germline ends. This CDR3 contains 14 residues.